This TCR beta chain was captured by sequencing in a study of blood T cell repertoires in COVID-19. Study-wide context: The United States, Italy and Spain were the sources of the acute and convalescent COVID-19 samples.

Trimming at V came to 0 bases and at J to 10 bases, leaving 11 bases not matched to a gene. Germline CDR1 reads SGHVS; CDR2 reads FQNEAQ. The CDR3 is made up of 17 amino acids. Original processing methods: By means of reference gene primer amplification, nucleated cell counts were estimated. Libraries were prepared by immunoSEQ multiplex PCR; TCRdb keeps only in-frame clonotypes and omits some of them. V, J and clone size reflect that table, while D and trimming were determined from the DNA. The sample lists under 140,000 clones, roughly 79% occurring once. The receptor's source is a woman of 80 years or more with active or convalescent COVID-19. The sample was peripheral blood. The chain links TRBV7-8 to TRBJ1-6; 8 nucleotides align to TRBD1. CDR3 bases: TGTGCCAGCAGCTTAGCGGTCGGAGGACAGGGTGGCTCACCCCTCCACTTT. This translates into CASSLAVGGQGGSPLHF.